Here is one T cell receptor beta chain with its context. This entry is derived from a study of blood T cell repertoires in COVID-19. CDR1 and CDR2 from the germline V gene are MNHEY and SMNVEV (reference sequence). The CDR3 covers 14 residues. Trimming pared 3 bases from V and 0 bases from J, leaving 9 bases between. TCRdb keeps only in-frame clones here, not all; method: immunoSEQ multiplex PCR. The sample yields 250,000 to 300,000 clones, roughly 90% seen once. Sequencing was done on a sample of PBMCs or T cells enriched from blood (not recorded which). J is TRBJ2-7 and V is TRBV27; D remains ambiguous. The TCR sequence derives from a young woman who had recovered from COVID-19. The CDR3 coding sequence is TGTGCCAGCAGTTTTTCAGTCTTCTCCTACGAGCAGTACTTC. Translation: CASSFSVFSYEQYF.